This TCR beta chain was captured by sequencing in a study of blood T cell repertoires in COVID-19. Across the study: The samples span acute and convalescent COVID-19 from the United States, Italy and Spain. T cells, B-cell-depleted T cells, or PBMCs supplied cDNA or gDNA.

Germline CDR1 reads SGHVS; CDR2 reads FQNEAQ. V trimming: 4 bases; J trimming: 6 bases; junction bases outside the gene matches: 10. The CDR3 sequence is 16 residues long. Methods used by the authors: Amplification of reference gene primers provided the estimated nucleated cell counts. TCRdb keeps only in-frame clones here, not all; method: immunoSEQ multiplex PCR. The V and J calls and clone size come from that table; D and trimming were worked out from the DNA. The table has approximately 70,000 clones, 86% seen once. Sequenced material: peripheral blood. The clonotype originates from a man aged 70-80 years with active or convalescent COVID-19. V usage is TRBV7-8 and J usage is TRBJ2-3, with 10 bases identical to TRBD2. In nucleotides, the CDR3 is TGTGCCAGCAGCTCGCGAGCGGGAGGGCCCCCCGATACGCAGTATTTT. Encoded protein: CASSSRAGGPPDTQYF.